The 22 T cell receptor beta chains below come from one sample, sequenced in a study of blood T cells in healthy people across ages. A second PCR of 7 to 11 cycles used a sample-barcoded 5' primer and a J-beta primer mix. TCRdb fed the 5' RACE reads into MiXCR, producing one record per CDR3 protein. The sample consists of 1.5 million to 2 million distinct CDR3 sequences, roughly 30% of them appearing once. The sequenced sample consisted of blood. These receptors all stem from a woman between 25 and 40 years old in good health.

The rearrangement links TRBV20-1 to TRBJ1-5, with a weak D call TRBD1 (6 bases). The CDR3 totals 15 residues. V shed 3 bases and J shed 3 bases, with 15 bases lying between them. CDR1 is DFQATT and CDR2 is SNEGSKA in the germline V gene (reference sequence). CDR3 in amino acids: CSARKRQVLNQPQHF. In nucleotides, the CDR3 is TGCAGTGCTAGGAAAAGACAGGTTCTCAATCAGCCCCAGCATTTT.

This rearrangement joins TRBV7-7 to TRBJ2-3; 7 nucleotides align to TRBD1. The germline CDR1 and CDR2 sequences are SSHAT and FNYEAQ (reference sequence). V shed 1 base, J shed 0 bases, and the junction held 4 bases outside the gene matches. The CDR3 runs 16 residues. This CDR3 reads CASSLEDRRSTDTQYF. For the CDR3, the DNA is TGTGCCAGCAGCTTAGAGGACAGGCGAAGCACAGATACGCAGTATTTT. The complete variable domain, with remaining parts taken from reference TRBV7-7 and TRBJ2-3, reads GAGVSQSPRYKVTKRGQDVTLRCDPISSHATLYWYQQALGQGPEFLTYFNYEAQPDKSGLPSDRFSAERPEGSISTLTIQRTEQRDSAMYRCASSLEDRRSTDTQYFGPGTRLTVL.

Notes on this clonotype: A single base separates this from a much larger clone, so it may be a read error. The CDR3 loop reads CSARAWGAQNEQYF. The CDR3 DNA is TGCAGTGCTAGAGCCTGGGGGGCCCAAAATGAGCAGTACTTC. The chain employs TRBV20-1 and TRBJ2-5, with D perhaps being TRBD1 or TRBD2 (6 bases each). The CDR3 is made up of 14 amino acids. Germline V lookup: CDR1 DFQATT, CDR2 SNEGSKA (reference sequence). Trimming left V 1 base short and J 11 bases short, with 20 bases between.

This clonotype was seen a handful of times. The V and J genes are TRBV7-6 and TRBJ2-5; D not resolved. Trimming pared 4 bases from V and 11 bases from J, leaving 20 bases between. This CDR3 comprises 14 residues. The germline gives CDR1 SGHVS, CDR2 FNYEAQ. In DNA form, the CDR3 reads TGTGCCAGCAGCTCAGGTAGTTTTGAGTCAGAGCAGTACTTC. This translates into CASSSGSFESEQYF. The entire variable domain, with the rest obtained from reference TRBV7-6 and TRBJ2-5, is as follows: GAGVSQSPRYKVTKRGQDVALRCDPISGHVSLYWYRQALGQGPEFLTYFNYEAQQDKSGLPNDRFSAERPEGSISTLTIQRTEQRDSAMYRCASSSGSFESEQYFGPGTRLLVL.

This chain connects TRBV9 to TRBJ1-2; 7 nucleotides match TRBD1. Germline-derived CDR1 and CDR2 are SGDLS and YYNGEE. The CDR3 consists of 13 residues. The V gene end was trimmed by 0 bases and the J gene end by 6 bases; junction bases not matched to a gene: 2. DNA of the CDR3: TGTGCCAGCAGCGTAGTGCAGGGGGATGGCTACACCTTC. This translates into CASSVVQGDGYTF.

The chain has TRBV11-2 and TRBJ2-1; 10 bases line up with TRBD2. The CDR3 is made up of 20 amino acids. V lost 1 base and J lost 6; bases outside the gene matches: 18. Germline CDR1 and CDR2: SGHAT and FQNNGV. The CDR3 DNA reads as TGTGCCAGCAGCTTAGGACGCCTCGGGGCTAGCGGGGGCGCTTCCAATGAGCAGTTCTTC. Translated, it gives CASSLGRLGASGGASNEQFF.

The chain uses TRBV7-9 and TRBJ2-6; perhaps TRBD2 as D (5 bases). From germline, CDR1 is SEHNR and CDR2 FQNEAQ (reference sequence). The CDR3 spans 18 residues. With 0 bases removed from V and 0 bases from J, the gap between germline ends came to 12 bases. For the CDR3, the DNA is TGTGCCAGCAGCTTAGCCAGCGGACGGGCCTCTGGGGCCAACGTCCTGACTTTC. This translates into CASSLASGRASGANVLTF.

The chain couples TRBV3-1 to TRBJ2-1; the D is unclear. Germline V gene lookup returns CDR1 LGHDT and CDR2 YNNKEL (reference sequence). V lost 3 bases to trimming and J lost 8 bases, with 8 bases between them. The CDR3 totals 12 residues. The CDR3 region has the DNA TGTGCCAGCAGCCATGTAAGCCATGAGCAGTTCTTC. Its translation is CASSHVSHEQFF.

The gene calls are TRBV10-3 and TRBJ2-1; D perhaps matches TRBD2 (6 bases). The germline V gene encodes CDR1 ENHRY and CDR2 SYGVKD. The CDR3 covers 16 residues. Deletions cut 11 bases from V and 0 bases from J, with 20 bases between. CDR3 amino acids: CAASSAGPSSYNEQFF. Written as DNA, the CDR3 is TGTGCCGCATCTTCAGCGGGCCCCAGCTCCTACAATGAGCAGTTCTTC.

This clonotype has just a few counts. The chain uses TRBV12-3 or TRBV12-4 and TRBJ2-1, with D perhaps TRBD2 (5 bases). The CDR3 runs to 15 residues. Trimming cost V 3 bases and J 6 bases, with 15 bases left between them. The CDR3 is CASSFSGRVGNEQFF. In DNA, the CDR3 is TGTGCCAGCAGTTTTTCGGGGAGAGTCGGCAATGAGCAGTTCTTC.

This clonotype was recorded at least ten times. One junction end does not reproduce the germline sequence, and a read error may be involved. The chain carries TRBV7-9 and TRBJ2-7, with TRBD2 matching 9 bases. This CDR3 is 13 amino acids long. In germline, CDR1 is SEHNR, CDR2 FQNEAQ (reference sequence). In DNA form, the CDR3 reads TGTGCCAGCAGCATAGCGGGAGTGGGCGAGCAGTACTTC. Translated: CASSIAGVGEQYF.

This sequence joins TRBV20-1 and TRBJ1-2, with a possible D match to TRBD1 (5 bases). The CDR3 has 13 amino acids. Germline V gene data show CDR1 as DFQATT and CDR2 as SNEGSKA (reference sequence). V lost 5 bases and J lost 4, with 14 bases in between. The CDR3 DNA sequence: TGCAGTGCTTTTGAGCATGGGGGCTATGGCTACACCTTC. It codes for CSAFEHGGYGYTF.

About this clonotype itself: Mismatch with germline at one junction end may stem from a read error. The chain has TRBV29-1 and TRBJ2-7, with D perhaps being TRBD1 or TRBD2 (5 bases each). Germline-derived CDR1 and CDR2 are SQVTM and ANQGSEA. The CDR3 has 13 amino acids. In DNA form, the CDR3 reads TGCAGCGTCCCCGGTGGGGGATCTTACGGGCAGTACTTC. It encodes CSVPGGGSYGQYF.

This clonotype showed up many times. The J gene is TRBJ2-7, the V gene TRBV5-1; D is undetermined. Per the germline V gene, CDR1 is SGHRS and CDR2 is YFSETQ. Trimming stripped 0 bases from V and 5 bases from J, with 12 bases between. The CDR3 length is 14 residues. The CDR3 loop reads CASSLARPEDEQYF. CDR3 DNA: TGCGCCAGCAGCTTGGCCAGGCCAGAGGACGAGCAGTACTTC.

Concerning this clonotype itself: It may be a read error: a sequence one base away is much more abundant. V gene TRBV20-1 combines with J gene TRBJ2-7; D is possibly TRBD1 (5 bases). Deletions cut 2 bases from V and 7 bases from J, with 18 bases between. Per germline, CDR1 DFQATT and CDR2 SNEGSKA (reference sequence). The CDR3 is made up of 14 amino acids. DNA of the CDR3: TGCAGTGCTAGAACGGACAACGCCTACAATGAGCAGTACTTC. The encoded protein is CSARTDNAYNEQYF.

This clonotype was recorded at least ten times. The chain employs TRBV7-2 and TRBJ2-7; TRBD1 matches at 9 bases. Losses at the gene ends were 5 bases for V and 3 bases for J; bases not matched to a gene: 11. The CDR3 covers 16 residues. CDR1 is SGHTA and CDR2 is FQGNSA in the germline V gene. CDR3 DNA: TGTGCCAGCAGCCGCACCTTCGACAGGGGGGTCTACGAGCAGTACTTC. It is translated as CASSRTFDRGVYEQYF. The whole variable domain, filled in from reference TRBV7-2 and TRBJ2-7, reads GAGVSQSPSNKVTEKGKDVELRCDPISGHTALYWYRQSLGQGLEFLIYFQGNSAPDKSGLPSDRFSAERTGGSVSTLTIQRTQQEDSAVYLCASSRTFDRGVYEQYFGPGTRLTVT.

This chain joins TRBV5-1 and TRBJ1-2; TRBD1 matches at 9 bases. V lost 4 bases and J lost 7; bases outside the gene matches: 14. The CDR3 consists of 16 residues. The germline V gene has CDR1 SGHRS and CDR2 YFSETQ. The CDR3 sequence: CASSARTGDPSPGYTF. DNA of the CDR3: TGCGCCAGCAGCGCCCGGACAGGGGACCCTTCACCTGGCTACACCTTC. The whole variable domain, remainder taken from reference TRBV5-1 and TRBJ1-2, is KAGVTQTPRYLIKTRGQQVTLSCSPISGHRSVSWYQQTPGQGLQFLFEYFSETQRNKGNFPGRFSGRQFSNSRSEMNVSTLELGDSALYLCASSARTGDPSPGYTFGSGTRLTVV.

For this clonotype: A much larger clone is a single base away; this may be a read error. The V call is TRBV20-1, the J call TRBJ1-2; no firm D call. V shed 6 bases and J shed 8 bases, with 10 bases lying between them. This CDR3 region has 10 residues. CDR1 and CDR2 (germline): DFQATT, SNEGSKA (reference sequence). The DNA of the CDR3 is TGCAGTGCCGCTGGCCAGGGCTACACCTTC. This gives the protein CSAAGQGYTF.

Many counts were recorded for this clonotype. CDR3 DNA sequence: TGCGCCAGCAGCTTGACAGGGGGCAAGGAGACCCAGTACTTC. Translated: CASSLTGGKETQYF. V gene TRBV5-1 combines with J gene TRBJ2-5, with 9 bases fitting TRBD1. Germline assignment: CDR1 SGHRS and CDR2 YFSETQ. V gave up 1 base and J gave up 5 bases; unmatched junction bases: 3. The CDR3 has 14 residues.

This sequence joins TRBV6-5 and TRBJ2-3; D unclear. The CDR3 is 15 residues long. V dropped 4 bases and J dropped 0 bases, with 11 bases sitting between them. Germline V gene sequence: CDR1 MNHEY, CDR2 SVGAGI. In DNA form, the CDR3 reads TGTGCCAGCAGTTGGCGACATGCGAGCACAGATACGCAGTATTTT. It translates to CASSWRHASTDTQYF.

The chain uses TRBV14 and TRBJ2-5; 7 positions match TRBD1. V gave up 0 bases and J gave up 0 bases; unmatched junction bases: 7. This CDR3 has 17 amino acids. CDR1 and CDR2 from the germline V gene are SGHDN and FVKESK. In DNA form, the CDR3 reads TGTGCCAGCAGCCAAGATAGGGGGACAGCCTACCAAGAGACCCAGTACTTC. Protein sequence: CASSQDRGTAYQETQYF.

The chain has TRBV6-5 and TRBJ2-2, with D uncertain. The CDR3 contains 16 residues. CDR1 is MNHEY, CDR2 SVGAGI, per germline. The V and J ends lost 0 bases and 4 bases respectively, with 12 bases between them. Written as DNA, the CDR3 is TGTGCCAGCAGTTACTCTGGAGACACGGGCACCGGGGAGCTGTTTTTT. Residues: CASSYSGDTGTGELFF.